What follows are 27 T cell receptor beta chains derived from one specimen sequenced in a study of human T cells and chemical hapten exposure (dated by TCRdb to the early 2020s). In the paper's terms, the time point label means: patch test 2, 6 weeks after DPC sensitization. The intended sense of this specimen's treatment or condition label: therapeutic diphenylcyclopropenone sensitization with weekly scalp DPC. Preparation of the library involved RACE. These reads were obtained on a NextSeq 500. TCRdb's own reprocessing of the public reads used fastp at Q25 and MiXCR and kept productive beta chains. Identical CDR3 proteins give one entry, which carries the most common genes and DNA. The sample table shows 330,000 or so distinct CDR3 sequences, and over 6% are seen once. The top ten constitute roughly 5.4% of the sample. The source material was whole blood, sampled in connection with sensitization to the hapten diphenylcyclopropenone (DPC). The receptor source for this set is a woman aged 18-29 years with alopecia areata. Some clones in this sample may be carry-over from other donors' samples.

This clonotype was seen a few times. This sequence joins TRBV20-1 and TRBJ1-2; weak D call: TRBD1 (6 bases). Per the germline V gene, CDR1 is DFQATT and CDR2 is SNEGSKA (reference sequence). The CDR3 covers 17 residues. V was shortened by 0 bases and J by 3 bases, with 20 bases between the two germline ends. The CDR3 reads CSARDTPTGSIYYGYTF. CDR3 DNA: TGCAGTGCTAGAGATACCCCAACAGGGTCAATTTACTATGGCTACACCTTC.

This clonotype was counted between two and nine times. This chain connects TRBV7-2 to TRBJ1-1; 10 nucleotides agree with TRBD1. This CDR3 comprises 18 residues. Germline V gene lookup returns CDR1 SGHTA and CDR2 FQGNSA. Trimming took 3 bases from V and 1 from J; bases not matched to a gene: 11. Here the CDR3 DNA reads TGTGCCAGCAGCTTCAGTCCCGGGACAGGGGTAAAGAACACTGAAGCTTTCTTT. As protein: CASSFSPGTGVKNTEAFF.

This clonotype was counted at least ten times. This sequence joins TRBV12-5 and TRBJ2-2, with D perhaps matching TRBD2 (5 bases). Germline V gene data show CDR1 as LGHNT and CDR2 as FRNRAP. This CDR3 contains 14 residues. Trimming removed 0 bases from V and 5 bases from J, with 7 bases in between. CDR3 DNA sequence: TGTGCTAGTGGTTTGGTGAGAGGGACCGGGGAGCTGTTTTTT. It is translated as CASGLVRGTGELFF.

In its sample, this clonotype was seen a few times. The CDR3 reads CSARGTSGVVGEQFF. CDR3 in DNA: TGCAGTGCTAGGGGGACTAGCGGGGTGGTGGGTGAGCAGTTCTTC. The rearrangement uses TRBV20-1 and TRBJ2-1; 13 bases line up with TRBD2. CDR3 size: 15 residues. Germline values: CDR1 DFQATT, CDR2 SNEGSKA (reference sequence). V lost 3 bases and J lost 9; bases outside the gene matches: 8.

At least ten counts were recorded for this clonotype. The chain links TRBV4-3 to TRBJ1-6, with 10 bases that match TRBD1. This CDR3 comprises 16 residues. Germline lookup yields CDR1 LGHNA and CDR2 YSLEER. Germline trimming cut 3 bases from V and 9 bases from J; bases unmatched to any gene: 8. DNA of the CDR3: TGCGCCAGCAGCCAGAGTTTGACAGGGGGCAGTTCACCCCTCCACTTT. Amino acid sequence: CASSQSLTGGSSPLHF.

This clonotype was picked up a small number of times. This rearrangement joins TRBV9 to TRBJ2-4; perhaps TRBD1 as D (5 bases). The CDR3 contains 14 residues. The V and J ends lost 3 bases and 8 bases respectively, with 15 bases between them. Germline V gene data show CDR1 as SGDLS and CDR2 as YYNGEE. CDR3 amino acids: CASSAADSLDIQYF. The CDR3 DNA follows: TGTGCCAGCAGCGCTGCCGACAGCCTGGACATTCAGTACTTC.

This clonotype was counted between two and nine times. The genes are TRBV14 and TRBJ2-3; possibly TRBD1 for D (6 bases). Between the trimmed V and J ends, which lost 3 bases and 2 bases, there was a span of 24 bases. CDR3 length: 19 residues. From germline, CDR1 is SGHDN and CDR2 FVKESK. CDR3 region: CASSHAVGRNRVNTDTQYF. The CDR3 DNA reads TGTGCCAGCAGCCACGCGGTGGGGAGAAACAGGGTGAACACAGATACGCAGTATTTT. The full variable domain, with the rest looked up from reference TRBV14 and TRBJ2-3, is EAGVTQFPSHSVIEKGQTVTLRCDPISGHDNLYWYRRVMGKEIKFLLHFVKESKQDESGMPNNRFLAERTGGTYSTLKVQPAELEDSGVYFCASSHAVGRNRVNTDTQYFGPGTRLTVL.

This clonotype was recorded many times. This CDR3 is CASRLLGEKLFF. The CDR3 DNA is TGTGCCAGCAGACTGTTAGGGGAAAAACTGTTTTTT. V and J are TRBV27 and TRBJ1-4; D ambiguous. This CDR3 comprises 12 residues. Trimming cost V 6 bases and J 8 bases, with 10 bases left between them. Germline CDR1 reads MNHEY; CDR2 reads SMNVEV (reference sequence). The full variable domain, with the rest looked up from reference TRBV27 and TRBJ1-4, is EAQVTQNPRYLITVTGKKLTVTCSQNMNHEYMSWYRQDPGLGLRQIYYSMNVEVTDKGDVPEGYKVSRKEKRNFPLILESPSPNQTSLYFCASRLLGEKLFFGSGTQLSVL.

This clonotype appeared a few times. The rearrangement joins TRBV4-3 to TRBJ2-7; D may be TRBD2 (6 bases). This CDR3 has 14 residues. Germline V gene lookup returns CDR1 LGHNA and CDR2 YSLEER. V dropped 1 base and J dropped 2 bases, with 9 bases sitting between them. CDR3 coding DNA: TGCGCCAGCAGCCAAGGACTAGATACCTACGAGCAGTACTTC. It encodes CASSQGLDTYEQYF.

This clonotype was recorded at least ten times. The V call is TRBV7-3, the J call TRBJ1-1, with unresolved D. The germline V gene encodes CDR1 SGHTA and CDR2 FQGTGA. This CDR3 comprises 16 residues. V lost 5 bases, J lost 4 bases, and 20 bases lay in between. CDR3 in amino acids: CASSPRAVPPATEAFF. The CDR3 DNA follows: TGTGCCAGCAGCCCACGGGCAGTCCCCCCCGCCACTGAAGCTTTCTTT.

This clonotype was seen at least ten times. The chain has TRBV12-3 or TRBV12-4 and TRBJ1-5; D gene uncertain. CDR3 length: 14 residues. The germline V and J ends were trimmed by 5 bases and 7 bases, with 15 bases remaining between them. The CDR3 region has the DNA TGTGCCAGCAGTCAAACCTGGGGTAAACAGCCCCAGCATTTT. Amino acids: CASSQTWGKQPQHF.

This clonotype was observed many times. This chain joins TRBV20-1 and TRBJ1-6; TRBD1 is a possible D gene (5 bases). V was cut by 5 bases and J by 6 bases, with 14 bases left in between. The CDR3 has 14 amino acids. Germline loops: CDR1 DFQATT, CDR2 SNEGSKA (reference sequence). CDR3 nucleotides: TGCAGTGCTTCCGGGACGGACTTTAATTCACCCCTCCACTTT. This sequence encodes CSASGTDFNSPLHF.

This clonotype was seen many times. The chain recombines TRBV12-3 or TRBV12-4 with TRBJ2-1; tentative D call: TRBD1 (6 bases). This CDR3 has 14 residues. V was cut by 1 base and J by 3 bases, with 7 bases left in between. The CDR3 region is CASSLEGVYNEQFF. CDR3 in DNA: TGTGCCAGCAGTTTAGAGGGGGTCTACAATGAGCAGTTCTTC.

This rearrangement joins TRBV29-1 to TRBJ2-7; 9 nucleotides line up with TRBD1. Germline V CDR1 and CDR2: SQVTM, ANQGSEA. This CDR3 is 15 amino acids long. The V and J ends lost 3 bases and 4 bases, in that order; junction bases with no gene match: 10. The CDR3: CSVEFRDRDGYEQYF. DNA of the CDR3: TGCAGCGTTGAGTTCCGGGACAGGGATGGATACGAGCAGTACTTC.

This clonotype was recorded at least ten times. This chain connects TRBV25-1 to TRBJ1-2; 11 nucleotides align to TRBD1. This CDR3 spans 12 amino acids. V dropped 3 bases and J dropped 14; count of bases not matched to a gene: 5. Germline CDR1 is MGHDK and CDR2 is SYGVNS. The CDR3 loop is CASSDSRDRGTF. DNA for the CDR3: TGTGCCAGCAGTGATTCCCGGGACAGGGGGACCTTC.

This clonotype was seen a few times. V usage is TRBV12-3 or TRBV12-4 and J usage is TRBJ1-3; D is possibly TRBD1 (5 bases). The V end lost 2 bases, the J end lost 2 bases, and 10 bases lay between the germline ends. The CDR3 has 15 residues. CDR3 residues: CASSLRGTAGNTIYF. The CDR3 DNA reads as TGTGCCAGCAGTTTACGGGGGACGGCTGGAAACACCATATATTTT.

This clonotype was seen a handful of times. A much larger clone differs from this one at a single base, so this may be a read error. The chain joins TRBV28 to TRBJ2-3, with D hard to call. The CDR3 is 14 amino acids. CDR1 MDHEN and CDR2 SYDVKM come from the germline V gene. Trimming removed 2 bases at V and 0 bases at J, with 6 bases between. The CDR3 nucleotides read TGTGCCAGCAGTTTAGGGTTTAGCACAGATACGCAGTATTTT. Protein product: CASSLGFSTDTQYF.

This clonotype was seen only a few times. The CDR3 is CASSPGAANTGELFF. The DNA for the CDR3 is TGCGCCAGCAGCCCAGGCGCAGCGAACACCGGGGAGCTGTTTTTT. This chain connects TRBV4-3 to TRBJ2-2; D gene unclear. From germline, CDR1 is LGHNA and CDR2 YSLEER. This CDR3 is 15 amino acids long. The V end lost 4 bases, the J end lost 0 bases, and 9 bases lay between the germline ends.

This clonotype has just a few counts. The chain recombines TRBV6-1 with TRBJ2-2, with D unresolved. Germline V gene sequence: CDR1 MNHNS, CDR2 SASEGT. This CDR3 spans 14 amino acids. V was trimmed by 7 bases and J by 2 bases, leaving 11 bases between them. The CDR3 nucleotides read TGTGCCAGCATAGTCGGAACAAACACCGGGGAGCTGTTTTTT. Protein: CASIVGTNTGELFF.

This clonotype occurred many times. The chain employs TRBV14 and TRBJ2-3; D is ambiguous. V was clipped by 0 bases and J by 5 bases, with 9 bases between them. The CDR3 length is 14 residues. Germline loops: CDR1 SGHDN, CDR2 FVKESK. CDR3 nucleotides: TGTGCCAGCAGCCAAGAGAATTCGTTAGATACGCAGTATTTT. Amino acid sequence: CASSQENSLDTQYF.

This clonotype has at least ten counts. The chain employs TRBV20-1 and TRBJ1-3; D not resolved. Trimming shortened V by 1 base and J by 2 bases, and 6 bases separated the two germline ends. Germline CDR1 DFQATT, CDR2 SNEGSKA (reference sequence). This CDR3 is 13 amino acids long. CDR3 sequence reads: CSARVPAGNTIYF. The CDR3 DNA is TGCAGTGCTAGAGTTCCGGCTGGAAACACCATATATTTT.

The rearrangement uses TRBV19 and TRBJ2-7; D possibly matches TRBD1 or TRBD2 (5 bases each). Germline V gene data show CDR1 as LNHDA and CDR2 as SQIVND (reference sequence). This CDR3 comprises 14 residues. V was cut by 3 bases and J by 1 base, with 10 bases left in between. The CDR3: CASSMYGGSYEQYF. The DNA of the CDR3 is TGTGCCAGTAGTATGTATGGGGGATCCTACGAGCAGTACTTC.

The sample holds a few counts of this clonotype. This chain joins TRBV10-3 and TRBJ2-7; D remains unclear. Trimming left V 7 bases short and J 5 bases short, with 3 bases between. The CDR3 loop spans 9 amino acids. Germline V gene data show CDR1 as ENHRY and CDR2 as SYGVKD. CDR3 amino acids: CAITHEQYF. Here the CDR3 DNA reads TGTGCCATCACCCACGAGCAGTACTTC.

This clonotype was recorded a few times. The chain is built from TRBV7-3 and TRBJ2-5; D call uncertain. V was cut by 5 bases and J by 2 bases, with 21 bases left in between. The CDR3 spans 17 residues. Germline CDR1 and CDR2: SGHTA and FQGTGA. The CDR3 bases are TGTGCCAGCAGCCGGAATCCCCTGGGGTCCGCGCAAGAGACCCAGTACTTC. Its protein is CASSRNPLGSAQETQYF. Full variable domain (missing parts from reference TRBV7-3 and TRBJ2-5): GAGVSQTPSNKVTEKGKYVELRCDPISGHTALYWYRQSLGQGPEFLIYFQGTGAADDSGLPNDRFFAVRPEGSVSTLKIQRTERGDSAVYLCASSRNPLGSAQETQYFGPGTRLLVL.

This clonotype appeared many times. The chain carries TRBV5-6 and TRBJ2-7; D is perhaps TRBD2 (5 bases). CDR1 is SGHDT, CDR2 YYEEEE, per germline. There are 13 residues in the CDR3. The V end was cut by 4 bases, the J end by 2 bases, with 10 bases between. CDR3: CASSRRETYEQYF. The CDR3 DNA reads TGTGCCAGCAGCCGACGGGAAACCTACGAGCAGTACTTC.

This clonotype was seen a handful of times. The CDR3 sequence is CASSEPGTGGTEAFF. The DNA for the CDR3 is TGTGCCAGCAGTGAACCGGGGACAGGGGGCACTGAAGCTTTCTTT. The chain employs TRBV25-1 and TRBJ1-1; the match to TRBD1 covers 11 bases. Germline assignment: CDR1 MGHDK and CDR2 SYGVNS. The V segment lost 2 bases and the J segment 4 bases; nucleotides outside the gene matches: 3. This CDR3 spans 15 amino acids.

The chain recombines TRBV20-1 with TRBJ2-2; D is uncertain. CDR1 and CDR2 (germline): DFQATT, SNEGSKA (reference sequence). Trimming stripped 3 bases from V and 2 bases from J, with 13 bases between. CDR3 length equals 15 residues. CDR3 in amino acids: CSARPYIENTGELFF. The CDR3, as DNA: TGCAGTGCTAGGCCGTACATTGAAAACACCGGGGAGCTGTTTTTT.